This T cell receptor (beta chain) was captured in a study of tumor-infiltrating lymphocytes in localized non-small cell lung cancer. Study at large: Resected tumor was paired with non-adjacent uninvolved lung from the same patient. Findings of the study overall: Immunotypes IM1 and IM2 had similar TCR-derived T-cell fractions.

The CDR3 totals 12 residues. Trimming cost V 1 base and J 7 bases, with 6 bases left between them. Germline lookup yields CDR1 SGHKS and CDR2 YYEKEE (reference sequence). Worth noting for this clone: Its antigen is undetermined.

Only in-frame clones appear in the TCRdb table, and some are missing; sequencing was by immunoSEQ multiplex PCR. The sample has 12,000 or so clones; about three quarters are singletons. The specimen sequenced was uninvolved lung tissue not adjacent to the tumor. The TCR was taken from a human donor with non-small cell lung cancer. The chain uses TRBV5-5 and TRBJ2-1; D is undetermined. The CDR3 nucleotides are TGTGCCAGCAGCTTGTTACTGAATGAGCAGTTCTTC. Residues: CASSLLLNEQFF.